This T cell receptor (beta chain) stems from a study of cytomegalovirus exposure and HLA in healthy donors. Trimming shortened V by 6 bases and J by 3 bases, and 15 bases separated the two germline ends. This CDR3 contains 14 residues. Germline lookup yields CDR1 ENHRY and CDR2 SYGVKD. 13 Jbeta primers and 60 Vbeta primers were used for the PCR. TCRdb keeps only in-frame clones here, not all; method: immunoSEQ multiplex PCR. Altogether approximately 150,000 clones are present, around four fifths being singletons, with the ten largest covering about a tenth. This clonotype originated in a man younger than 35 in good health and CMV-seropositive. The genes are TRBV10-3 and TRBJ2-7, with D perhaps TRBD2 (7 bases). Sequencing input: PBMCs. CDR3 region: CAISEGGGDYEQYF. DNA of the CDR3: TGTGCCATCAGCGAGGGGGGAGGGGACTACGAGCAGTACTTC.